The entry that follows covers one TCR beta chain sequence. Measured with immunoSEQ multiplex PCR; TCRdb has only the in-frame clones, and not every one. The sample includes about 280,000 clones, about nine tenths seen only once; the top ten take approximately 4%. Donors were grouped by their self-reported clinical history. This specimen comes from a study of blood T cell repertoires in COVID-19. The clonotype originates from a woman in her 30s with acute COVID-19. The sequenced sample was PBMCs or T cells enriched from blood (not recorded which).

CDR3: CASSRGLHNSPLHF. The DNA for the CDR3 is TGTGCCAGCAGCCGGGGTCTCCATAATTCACCCCTCCACTTT. This sequence joins TRBV28 and TRBJ1-6; unclear D gene. Germline loops: CDR1 MDHEN, CDR2 SYDVKM. The V and J ends lost 6 bases and 5 bases respectively, with 11 bases between them. This CDR3 contains 14 residues.